The next 13 T cell receptor beta chains were all read from a single sample in a study of CD8 T cells in Susac syndrome. With random hexamers, 0.5 to 1 ug RNA was reverse transcribed. TCRdb used MiXCR to reprocess the immunoSEQ multiplex PCR reads, holding one entry per CDR3 protein. The repertoire holds some 57,000 distinct CDR3 sequences, with approximately 90% as singletons. The specimen sequenced was CD8+ T cells from PBMCs. The origin of the receptors is a human donor in good health.

J is TRBJ1-1 and V is TRBV5-5; D gene uncertain. This CDR3 region has 13 residues. Trimming left V 2 bases short and J 6 bases short, with 11 bases between. Per the germline V gene, CDR1 is SGHKS and CDR2 is YYEKEE (reference sequence). The CDR3 loop reads CASSFVVWAEAFF. The CDR3 nucleotides are TGTGCCAGCAGCTTCGTTGTGTGGGCTGAAGCTTTCTTT.

This clonotype was detected only once. The genes are TRBV12-3 or TRBV12-4 and TRBJ2-1, with 8 positions matching TRBD2. J was trimmed by 2 bases and V by 0 bases; bases with no gene match: 0. This CDR3 has 15 residues. The CDR3 reads CASSLARGAYNEQFF. The CDR3 DNA is TGTGCCAGCAGTTTAGCGCGGGGGGCCTACAATGAGCAGTTCTTC.

The chain links TRBV27 to TRBJ1-2; D call uncertain. The germline V gene encodes CDR1 MNHEY and CDR2 SMNVEV (reference sequence). Trimming took 5 bases from V and 8 from J, leaving 12 bases between them. This CDR3 contains 12 residues. The CDR3 sequence is CASSLLRSGYTF. The CDR3 DNA reads as TGTGCCAGCAGTCTTCTTAGGAGCGGCTACACCTTC.

This chain connects TRBV6-1 to TRBJ2-7; tentatively, D is TRBD1 or TRBD2 (5 bases each). This CDR3 has 17 amino acids. Trimming took 3 bases from V and 2 from J, leaving 20 bases between them. CDR1 is MNHNS and CDR2 is SASEGT in the germline V gene. CDR3 region: CASSEGSFGAIPYEQYF. CDR3 nucleotide sequence: TGTGCCAGCAGTGAGGGTAGTTTCGGGGCAATACCCTACGAGCAGTACTTC.

Only one count was recorded for this clonotype. The genes are TRBV28 and TRBJ1-6, with 9 bases matching TRBD1. The CDR3 sequence is 19 residues long. The ends lost 5 bases at V and 0 bases at J; junction bases unmatched: 11. The germline V gene encodes CDR1 MDHEN and CDR2 SYDVKM. CDR3 bases: TGTGCCAGCAGTGGGGGACAGGGAACCTTAAGCTCCTATAATTCACCCCTCCACTTT. Translation gives CASSGGQGTLSSYNSPLHF.

This chain connects TRBV7-9 to TRBJ2-7; TRBD1 aligns across 8 bases. V dropped 5 bases and J dropped 2; count of bases not matched to a gene: 8. Germline V gene sequence: CDR1 SEHNR, CDR2 FQNEAQ (reference sequence). The CDR3 has 15 amino acids. DNA for the CDR3: TGTGCCAGCAGCGGCCCTGGGACAGGTACCTACGAGCAGTACTTC. The encoded protein is CASSGPGTGTYEQYF. The full variable domain, its missing parts supplied by reference TRBV7-9 and TRBJ2-7, is DTGVSQNPRHKITKRGQNVTFRCDPISEHNRLYWYRQTLGQGPEFLTYFQNEAQLEKSRLLSDRFSAERPKGSFSTLEIQRTEQGDSAMYLCASSGPGTGTYEQYFGPGTRLTVT.

The rearrangement uses TRBV19 and TRBJ1-1; D gene uncertain. Germline V gene data show CDR1 as LNHDA and CDR2 as SQIVND (reference sequence). Between the trimmed V and J ends, which lost 1 base and 8 bases, there was a span of 11 bases. This CDR3 comprises 13 residues. CDR3 amino acids: CASSIVGRSEAFF. Written as DNA, the CDR3 is TGTGCCAGTAGTATAGTAGGCCGGTCAGAAGCTTTCTTT.

Comment on this clonotype: At one of its ends the junction is not consistent with the germline gene, which may arise from a read error. The chain carries TRBV7-2 and TRBJ2-6; TRBD1 agrees at 9 bases. This CDR3 contains 18 residues. CDR1 is SGHTA, CDR2 FQGNSA, per germline. CDR3 region: CASRGQGRPTSVANVLTF. CDR3 DNA: TGTGCCAGCAGAGGACAGGGGAGACCCACCTCTGTGGCCAACGTCCTGACTTTC.

V gene TRBV14 combines with J gene TRBJ2-3, with unresolved D. Germline V CDR1 and CDR2: SGHDN, FVKESK. The CDR3 length is 14 residues. The V and J ends lost 0 bases and 2 bases respectively, with 6 bases between them. The CDR3 protein is CASSQEGYTDTQYF. The CDR3 DNA reads as TGTGCCAGCAGCCAAGAAGGCTACACAGATACGCAGTATTTT.

This chain links TRBV4-1 with TRBJ1-2; no firm D call. V was trimmed by 1 base and J by 1 base, leaving 10 bases between them. This CDR3 comprises 15 residues. The V gene's germline CDR1 is MGHRA and CDR2 YSYEKL. CDR3 bases: TGCGCCAGCAGCCAAGTGGGCGAGCTTAACTATGGCTACACCTTC. Encoded protein: CASSQVGELNYGYTF.

The chain employs TRBV28 and TRBJ2-7, with D tentatively TRBD1 (6 bases). This CDR3 region has 16 residues. V gave up 1 base and J gave up 2 bases, with 15 bases separating them. Germline CDR1 and CDR2: MDHEN and SYDVKM. CDR3 protein: CASSLSGTFRPYEQYF. In DNA form, the CDR3 reads TGTGCCAGCAGTTTATCTGGGACATTCCGCCCCTACGAGCAGTACTTC.

V usage is TRBV7-9 and J usage is TRBJ2-6; D not certain. V shed 7 bases and J shed 0 bases, with 22 bases lying between them. Germline lookup yields CDR1 SEHNR and CDR2 FQNEAQ (reference sequence). This CDR3 is built from 19 residues. The CDR3 sequence: CASTALRVLGPSGANVLTF. The CDR3 region has the DNA TGTGCCAGCACCGCCCTACGGGTCCTTGGACCCTCTGGGGCCAACGTCCTGACTTTC.

The gene calls are TRBV29-1 and TRBJ2-3; D gene ambiguous. CDR3 length equals 11 residues. Germline values: CDR1 SQVTM, CDR2 ANQGSEA. V shed 4 bases and J shed 5 bases, with 7 bases lying between them. The CDR3 sequence: CSVGRRDTQYF. Here the CDR3 DNA reads TGCAGCGTTGGTCGGAGAGATACGCAGTATTTT.